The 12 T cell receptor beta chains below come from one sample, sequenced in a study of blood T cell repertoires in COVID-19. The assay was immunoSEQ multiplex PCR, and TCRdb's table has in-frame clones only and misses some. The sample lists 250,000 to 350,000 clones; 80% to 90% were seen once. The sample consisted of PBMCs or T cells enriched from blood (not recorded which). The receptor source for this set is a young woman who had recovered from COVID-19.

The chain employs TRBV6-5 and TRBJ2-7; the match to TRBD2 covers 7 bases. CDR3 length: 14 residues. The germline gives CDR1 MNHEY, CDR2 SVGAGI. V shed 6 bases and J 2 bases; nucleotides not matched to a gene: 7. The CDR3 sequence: CASSLREGPYEQYF. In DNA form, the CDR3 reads TGTGCCAGCAGCCTTAGGGAGGGTCCCTACGAGCAGTACTTC.

This CDR3 is CASSLDEGANYGYTF. As DNA, the CDR3 is TGTGCCAGCAGCTTGGACGAGGGGGCAAACTATGGCTACACCTTC. The V gene is TRBV5-4, the J gene TRBJ1-2, with 7 bases that match TRBD1. V lost 0 bases to trimming and J lost 2 bases; unmatched junction nucleotides: 4. The CDR3 runs to 15 residues. CDR1 and CDR2 from the germline V gene are SGHNT and YYREEE (reference sequence).

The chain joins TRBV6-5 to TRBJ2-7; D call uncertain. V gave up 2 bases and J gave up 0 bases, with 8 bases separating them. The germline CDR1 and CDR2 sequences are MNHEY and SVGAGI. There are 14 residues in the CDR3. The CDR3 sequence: CASSYGQVSYEQYF. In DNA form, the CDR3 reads TGTGCCAGCAGTTACGGCCAGGTCTCCTACGAGCAGTACTTC.

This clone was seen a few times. The CDR3 bases are TGTGCCATCAGAGACCCTAGCGGTCCCACAGATACGCAGTATTTT. Translating it yields CAIRDPSGPTDTQYF. The V call is TRBV10-3, the J call TRBJ2-3; 7 bases align to TRBD2. Germline lookup yields CDR1 ENHRY and CDR2 SYGVKD. V lost 6 bases and J lost 2; bases outside the gene matches: 8. There are 15 residues in the CDR3.

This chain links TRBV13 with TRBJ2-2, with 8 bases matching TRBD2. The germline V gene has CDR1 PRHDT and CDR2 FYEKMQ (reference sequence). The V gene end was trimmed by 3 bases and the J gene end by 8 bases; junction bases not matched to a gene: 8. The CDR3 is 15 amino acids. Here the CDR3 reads CASSFPAGDLGELFF. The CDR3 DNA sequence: TGTGCCAGCAGCTTCCCAGCGGGAGATCTGGGGGAGCTGTTTTTT.

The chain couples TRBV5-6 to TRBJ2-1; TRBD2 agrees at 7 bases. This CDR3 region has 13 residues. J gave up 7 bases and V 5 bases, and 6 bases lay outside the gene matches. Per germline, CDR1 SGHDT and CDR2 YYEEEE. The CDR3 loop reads CASSGGSLNEQFF. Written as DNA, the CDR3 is TGTGCCAGCAGTGGCGGGAGTTTGAATGAGCAGTTCTTC.

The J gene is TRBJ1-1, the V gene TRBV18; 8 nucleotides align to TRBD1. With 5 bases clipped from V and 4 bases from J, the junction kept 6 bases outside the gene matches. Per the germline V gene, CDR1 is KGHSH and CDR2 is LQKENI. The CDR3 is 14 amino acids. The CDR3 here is CASSAADRGTEAFF. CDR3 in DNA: TGTGCCAGCTCAGCGGCCGACAGGGGCACTGAAGCTTTCTTT.

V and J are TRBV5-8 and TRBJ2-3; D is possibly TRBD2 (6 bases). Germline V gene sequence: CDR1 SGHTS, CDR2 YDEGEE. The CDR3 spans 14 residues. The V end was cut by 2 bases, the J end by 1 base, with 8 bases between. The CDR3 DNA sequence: TGTGCCAGCAGCTTCGGAGGGGGCACAGATACGCAGTATTTT. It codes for CASSFGGGTDTQYF.

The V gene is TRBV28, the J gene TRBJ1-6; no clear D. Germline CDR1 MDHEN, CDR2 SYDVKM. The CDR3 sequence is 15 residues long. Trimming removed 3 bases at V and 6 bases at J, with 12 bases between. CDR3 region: CASSLVGRGNSPLHF. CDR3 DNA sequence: TGTGCCAGCAGTTTGGTGGGGAGAGGTAATTCACCCCTCCACTTT.

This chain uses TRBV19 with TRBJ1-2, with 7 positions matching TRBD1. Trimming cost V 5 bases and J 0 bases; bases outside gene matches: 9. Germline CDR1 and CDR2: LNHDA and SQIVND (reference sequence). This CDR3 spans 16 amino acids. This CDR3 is CASSHDRATANYGYTF. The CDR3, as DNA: TGTGCCAGTAGTCACGACAGGGCGACAGCTAACTATGGCTACACCTTC.

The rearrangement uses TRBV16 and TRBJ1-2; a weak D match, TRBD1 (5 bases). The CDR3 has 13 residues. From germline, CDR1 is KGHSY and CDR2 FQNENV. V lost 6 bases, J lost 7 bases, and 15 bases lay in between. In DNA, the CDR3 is TGTGCCAGCAGGCCAGCTAGGGGCGGTGGCTACACCTTC. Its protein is CASRPARGGGYTF.

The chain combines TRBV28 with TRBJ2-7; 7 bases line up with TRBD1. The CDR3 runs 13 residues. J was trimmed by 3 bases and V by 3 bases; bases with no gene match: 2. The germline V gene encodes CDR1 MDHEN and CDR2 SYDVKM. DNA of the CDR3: TGTGCCAGCAGTTTCCGGGACAGCTACGAGCAGTACTTC. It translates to CASSFRDSYEQYF.